The 8 T cell receptor beta chains below were found in one sample sequenced in a study of T-cell reconstitution after alpha-beta-depleted transplantation in children. Using unique molecular identifiers, the investigators prepared the TCRbeta library. In TCRdb, the PCR reads were re-called with MiXCR into one record per CDR3 protein. The sample shows around 450,000 distinct CDR3 sequences, approximately 41% of them seen only once. This material consisted of PBMCs, taken before TCRalphabeta/CD19-depleted stem cell transplant. These receptors were collected from a girl between 2 and 10 years old with aplastic anemia, due to receive a stem cell transplant.

This clonotype was counted a few times. This chain links TRBV4-1 with TRBJ2-3; D possibly corresponds to TRBD2 (6 bases). V lost 1 base, J lost 6 bases, and 23 bases lay in between. This CDR3 spans 18 amino acids. The germline V gene encodes CDR1 MGHRA and CDR2 YSYEKL. In DNA, the CDR3 is TGCGCCAGCAGCCAAGTTTTCACATGGGGGGATCTTCCGGATACGCAGTATTTT. This codes for CASSQVFTWGDLPDTQYF.

This clonotype was found many times. The chain carries TRBV20-1 and TRBJ1-1; the match to TRBD1 covers 7 bases. Germline assignment: CDR1 DFQATT and CDR2 SNEGSKA (reference sequence). The CDR3 has 13 amino acids. Trimming at V came to 6 bases and at J to 4 bases, leaving 8 bases not matched to a gene. CDR3 coding DNA: TGCAGTGCGCGCTCCAGGGGGACCACTGAAGCTTTCTTT. It is translated as CSARSRGTTEAFF.

This clonotype was counted at least ten times. The chain links TRBV24-1 to TRBJ2-1, with 8 bases aligning to TRBD2. Trimming cost V 4 bases and J 3 bases; bases outside gene matches: 1. This CDR3 comprises 14 residues. Germline V gene sequence: CDR1 KGHDR, CDR2 SFDVKD. The CDR3 here is CATSDTSGYNEQFF. CDR3 nucleotides: TGTGCCACCAGTGACACTAGCGGCTACAATGAGCAGTTCTTC.

Only a few counts were recorded for this clonotype. The gene calls are TRBV12-3 or TRBV12-4 and TRBJ1-4, with TRBD1 identical over 9 bases. V lost 5 bases and J lost 5; bases outside the gene matches: 12. CDR3 length equals 17 residues. The CDR3 nucleotides are TGTGCCAGCAGTCTACGGACAGGGGTGGAAGGCAATGAAAAACTGTTTTTT. It specifies CASSLRTGVEGNEKLFF.

V gene TRBV20-1 combines with J gene TRBJ2-3; perhaps TRBD2 as D (6 bases). Germline V gene data show CDR1 as DFQATT and CDR2 as SNEGSKA (reference sequence). V was clipped by 5 bases and J by 1 base, with 13 bases between them. The CDR3 sequence is 14 residues long. The CDR3, as DNA: TGCAGTGCTCAGGAGGGACTTGGCACAGATACGCAGTATTTT. It is translated as CSAQEGLGTDTQYF.

The chain couples TRBV5-1 to TRBJ2-7; D ambiguous. The germline V gene encodes CDR1 SGHRS and CDR2 YFSETQ. V lost 2 bases and J 3 bases, leaving 15 bases between the germline ends. This CDR3 has 15 residues. This CDR3 reads CASSLGSGPYYEQYF. CDR3 sequence (DNA): TGCGCCAGCAGCTTAGGTTCAGGACCATACTACGAGCAGTACTTC.

V usage is TRBV20-1 and J usage is TRBJ2-1, with D perhaps assigned TRBD1 or TRBD2 (8 bases each). CDR1 is DFQATT, CDR2 SNEGSKA, per germline (reference sequence). The CDR3 is made up of 16 amino acids. With 5 bases removed from V and 10 bases from J, the gap between germline ends came to 27 bases. For the CDR3, the DNA is TGCAGTGCTCAAGTGACAGGGGCCCTCGCGGGAGGAGAGCAGTTCTTC. Its translation is CSAQVTGALAGGEQFF.

The chain combines TRBV5-1 with TRBJ2-4; D ambiguous. V shed 0 bases and J shed 11 bases, with 6 bases lying between them. The CDR3 runs 11 residues. The germline gives CDR1 SGHRS, CDR2 YFSETQ. CDR3 in amino acids: CASSLGRFQYF. CDR3 bases: TGCGCCAGCAGCTTGGGCCGGTTTCAGTACTTC.